Sequencing of this T cell receptor (beta chain) was carried out in a study of cytomegalovirus exposure and HLA in healthy donors. Notes on the study in general: A later analysis linked a missense variant in DCLRE1C to the trimming of TCR beta V and J genes.

On this clone: Its antigen is as yet unknown.

The PCR had 60 Vbeta and 13 Jbeta primers. Measured with immunoSEQ multiplex PCR; TCRdb has only the in-frame clones, and not every one. Of over 55,000 clones in the sample, about four fifths were seen once. V was cut by 4 bases and J by 0 bases, with 14 bases left in between. The CDR3 extends over 16 amino acids. Germline CDR1 and CDR2: SGHRS and YFSETQ. Sequenced sample: PBMCs. This TCR was sampled from a woman in her thirties in good health and CMV-seronegative. The rearrangement uses TRBV5-1 and TRBJ2-1; tentative D call: TRBD2 (6 bases). In DNA, the CDR3 is TGCGCCAGCAGCGGCGGGGCTCTAAGCTCCTACAATGAGCAGTTCTTC. It encodes CASSGGALSSYNEQFF. Full variable domain (missing parts from reference TRBV5-1 and TRBJ2-1): KAGVTQTPRYLIKTRGQQVTLSCSPISGHRSVSWYQQTPGQGLQFLFEYFSETQRNKGNFPGRFSGRQFSNSRSEMNVSTLELGDSALYLCASSGGALSSYNEQFFGPGTRLTVL.